This TCR beta chain derives from a study of blood T cell repertoires in COVID-19. Overall study context: Spain, Italy and the United States supplied samples that represented acute and convalescent COVID-19.

Authors' data handling: By means of reference gene primer amplification, nucleated cell counts were estimated. TCRdb's copy holds only in-frame clones and misses some; the assay was immunoSEQ multiplex PCR. That table gives V, J and clone size, and the DNA gave D and trimming. Among some 42,000 clones listed, about 90% were seen once. The sequence derives from a man aged 50-60 years with active COVID-19. The specimen sequenced was peripheral blood.

CDR3 amino acids: CASRQGRNEKLFF. Written as DNA, the CDR3 is TGTGCCAGTCGACAGGGCAGAAATGAAAAACTGTTTTTT. The chain is built from TRBV19 and TRBJ1-4, with TRBD1 matching 7 bases. This CDR3 has 13 amino acids. Germline V lookup: CDR1 LNHDA, CDR2 SQIVND (reference sequence). V trimming: 8 bases; J trimming: 5 bases; junction bases outside the gene matches: 5.